One and the same sample provided the 3 T cell receptor beta chains below, sequenced in a study of graft-versus-host responses after intestinal transplantation. Using immunoSEQ multiplex PCR, the repertoire was profiled, and TCRdb retains in-frame clones only, with some absent. The data show roughly 21,000 clones, around 43% seen once. The authors plated about 200,000 CFSE-labeled responder cells with about 200,000 irradiated, violet-dye-labeled stimulator cells. The sample here was alloreactive CD8+ T cells from a mixed lymphocyte reaction culture, taken before intestinal transplant. Subset reported: CFSE-low proliferating T cells sorted from roughly 6-day pre-transplant mixed lymphocyte reaction (GvH or HvG direction). The receptor source for this set is a human patient who received an intestinal transplant.

The V and J genes are TRBV27 and TRBJ1-1; possibly TRBD1 for D (6 bases). The CDR3 contains 15 residues. V was trimmed by 6 bases and J by 1 base, leaving 15 bases between them. The germline CDR1 and CDR2 sequences are MNHEY and SMNVEV (reference sequence). The CDR3 is CASRSYREWNTEAFF. The CDR3 DNA follows: TGTGCCAGCAGATCATACAGGGAGTGGAACACTGAAGCTTTCTTT.

This clone was observed a handful of times. The rearrangement uses TRBV7-3 and TRBJ2-2, with TRBD1 identical over 7 bases. The CDR3 loop spans 15 amino acids. V lost 5 bases to trimming and J lost 0 bases; unmatched junction nucleotides: 3. CDR1 SGHTA and CDR2 FQGTGA come from the germline V gene. The chain's CDR3 is CASSPTGPNTGELFF. As DNA, the CDR3 is TGTGCCAGCAGCCCGACAGGGCCGAACACCGGGGAGCTGTTTTTT.

V usage is TRBV4-1 and J usage is TRBJ2-1; 12 nucleotides align to TRBD2. J was trimmed by 10 bases and V by 0 bases; bases with no gene match: 4. CDR1 and CDR2 from the germline V gene are MGHRA and YSYEKL. This CDR3 contains 15 residues. Here the CDR3 DNA reads TGCGCCAGCAGCCAAGACAATCTAGCGGGAGGGGAGCAGTTCTTC. Amino acids: CASSQDNLAGGEQFF.